This TCR beta chain was recovered during a study of control samples from healthy donors and cancer patients. The CDR3 totals 14 residues. Trimming stripped 0 bases from V and 1 base from J, with 7 bases between. From germline, CDR1 is SGDLS and CDR2 YYNGEE. The table came from immunoSEQ multiplex PCR; TCRdb's copy has only in-frame clones and leaves some out. The top ten clones hold under 14% of a sample with under 85,000 clones, more than 65% of them seen once. This clone was counted between two and nine times. Sequencing input: PBMCs. The source of this sequence is a man in his 60s with head and neck cancer. The chain employs TRBV9 and TRBJ1-1; D remains unclear. DNA of the CDR3: TGTGCCAGCAGCGTAGTCCCAGGGAACACTGAAGCTTTCTTT. Protein product: CASSVVPGNTEAFF. Variable domain in full (rest from reference TRBV9 and TRBJ1-1): DSGVTQTPKHLITATGQRVTLRCSPRSGDLSVYWYQQSLDQGLQFLIQYYNGEERAKGNILERFSAQQFPDLHSELNLSSLELGDSALYFCASSVVPGNTEAFFGQGTRLTVV.